The T cell receptor (beta chain) under discussion was sequenced for a study of blood T cell repertoires in COVID-19. Study-wide background: PBMCs, B-cell-depleted T cells, or T cells provided the cDNA or gDNA that made up the material.

The CDR3 is 15 residues long. Germline-derived CDR1 and CDR2 are SGHNT and YYREEE (reference sequence). The V and J ends lost 0 bases and 4 bases, in that order; junction bases with no gene match: 5. Repertoires were generated with immunoSEQ multiplex PCR, while TCRdb's copy carries only in-frame clones and drops some. The data show 200,000 to 250,000 clones, 86% seen once. The sequencing input was peripheral blood. The clonotype originates from a woman between 50 and 59 years old with COVID-19, enrolled during active disease. The V call is TRBV5-4, the J call TRBJ1-1; the match to TRBD1 covers 8 bases. Here the CDR3 DNA reads TGTGCCAGCAGCTTGGGGGGACAGGTCGGCACTGAAGCTTTCTTT. Encoded protein: CASSLGGQVGTEAFF.